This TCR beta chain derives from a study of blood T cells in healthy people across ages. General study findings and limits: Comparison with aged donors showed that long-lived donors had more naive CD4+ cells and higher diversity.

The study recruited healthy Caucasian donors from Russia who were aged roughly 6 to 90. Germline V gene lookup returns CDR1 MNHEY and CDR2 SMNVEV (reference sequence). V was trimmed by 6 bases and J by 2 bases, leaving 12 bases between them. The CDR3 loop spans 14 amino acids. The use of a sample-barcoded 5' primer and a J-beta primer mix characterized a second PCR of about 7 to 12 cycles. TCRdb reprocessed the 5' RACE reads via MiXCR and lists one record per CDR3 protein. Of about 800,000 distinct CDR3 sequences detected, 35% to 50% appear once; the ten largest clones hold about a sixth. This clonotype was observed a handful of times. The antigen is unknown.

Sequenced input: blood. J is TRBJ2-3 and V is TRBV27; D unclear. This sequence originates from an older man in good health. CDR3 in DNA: TGTGCCAGCAGCAAGGCCCTGGCCACAGATACGCAGTATTTT. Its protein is CASSKALATDTQYF.